The next 15 T cell receptor beta chains were all read from a single sample in a study of human T cells and chemical hapten exposure. As for time point: patch test 3, about 24 weeks after DPC sensitization. Specified treatment: therapeutic diphenylcyclopropenone sensitization with weekly scalp DPC. A single record per CDR3 protein comes from TCRdb applying MiXCR to the RACE reads. The sample records about 170,000 distinct CDR3 sequences, around 30% being singletons. This material consisted of whole blood, taken in connection with sensitization to the hapten diphenylcyclopropenone (DPC). Every receptor here comes from a woman in her late teens or twenties with alopecia areata. Some clones in this sample may be carry-over from other donors' samples.

This chain uses TRBV6-8 with TRBJ2-7; perhaps TRBD1 as D (6 bases). CDR1 is MNHGY and CDR2 is SAAAGT in the germline V gene. Trimming removed 6 bases from V and 1 base from J, with 13 bases in between. This CDR3 is built from 14 residues. Written as DNA, the CDR3 is TGTGCCAGCAGCCTTACCGGGACATCCTACGAGCAGTACTTC. It specifies CASSLTGTSYEQYF.

This chain connects TRBV5-1 to TRBJ2-1; D is perhaps TRBD2 (6 bases). Germline V gives CDR1 SGHRS, CDR2 YFSETQ. The CDR3 has 15 residues. V gave up 3 bases and J gave up 11 bases, with 21 bases separating them. The CDR3 here is CASSSAGTGSEKQFF. CDR3 in DNA: TGCGCCAGCAGCTCTGCCGGGACTGGGTCTGAGAAGCAGTTCTTC.

This clonotype turned up a few times. J is TRBJ2-7 and V is TRBV4-1, with 7 bases fitting TRBD2. CDR1 is MGHRA, CDR2 YSYEKL, per germline. V was clipped by 0 bases and J by 2 bases; unmatched bases: 7. CDR3 length equals 16 residues. The CDR3 protein is CASSQDPSGTPYEQYF. For the CDR3, the DNA is TGCGCCAGCAGCCAAGACCCTAGCGGTACTCCCTACGAGCAGTACTTC.

The V and J genes are TRBV10-2 and TRBJ2-1; D not certain. V lost 6 bases to trimming and J lost 5 bases, with 8 bases between them. The germline CDR1 and CDR2 sequences are WSHSY and SAAADI. This CDR3 is built from 12 residues. The chain's CDR3 is CASRRGNNEQFF. CDR3 DNA: TGCGCCAGCAGGCGCGGCAACAATGAGCAGTTCTTC.

The rearrangement links TRBV29-1 to TRBJ1-2, with unresolved D. Germline-derived CDR1 and CDR2 are SQVTM and ANQGSEA. The CDR3 is 12 residues long. The CDR3 loop reads CSERRGGGGYTF. The CDR3 DNA reads as TGCAGTGAGAGACGGGGTGGCGGAGGCTACACCTTC.

This chain connects TRBV7-3 to TRBJ1-1; maybe TRBD1 (5 bases). Germline V gives CDR1 SGHTA, CDR2 FQGTGA. The CDR3 has 15 residues. Trimming removed 2 bases at V and 4 bases at J, with 14 bases between. CDR3 DNA sequence: TGTGCCAGCAGCTTAGAAGGGGTCGGGAGCACTGAAGCTTTCTTT. Amino acid sequence: CASSLEGVGSTEAFF.

The gene calls are TRBV11-2 and TRBJ2-6; D is ambiguous. CDR3 length: 14 residues. V was shortened by 6 bases and J by 2 bases, with 8 bases between the two germline ends. Per germline, CDR1 SGHAT and CDR2 FQNNGV. CDR3 bases: TGTGCCAGCAGTATGACTCCTGGGGCCAACGTCCTGACTTTC. It translates to CASSMTPGANVLTF. The whole variable domain, filled in from reference TRBV11-2 and TRBJ2-6, reads EAGVAQSPRYKIIEKRQSVAFWCNPISGHATLYWYQQILGQGPKLLIQFQNNGVVDDSQLPKDRFSAERLKGVDSTLKIQPAKLEDSAVYLCASSMTPGANVLTFGAGSRLTVL.

The sample holds a few counts of this clonotype. The chain is built from TRBV5-1 and TRBJ1-2; maybe TRBD1 (6 bases). Germline-derived CDR1 and CDR2 are SGHRS and YFSETQ. V dropped 4 bases and J dropped 5 bases, with 15 bases sitting between them. This CDR3 region has 14 residues. In DNA, the CDR3 is TGCGCCAGCAGCCTAAACAGGGTTGGGTATGGCTACACCTTC. Protein product: CASSLNRVGYGYTF. The whole variable domain, filled in from reference TRBV5-1 and TRBJ1-2, reads KAGVTQTPRYLIKTRGQQVTLSCSPISGHRSVSWYQQTPGQGLQFLFEYFSETQRNKGNFPGRFSGRQFSNSRSEMNVSTLELGDSALYLCASSLNRVGYGYTFGSGTRLTVV.

This clonotype was recorded a few times. This chain links TRBV12-3 or TRBV12-4 with TRBJ2-2; 8 nucleotides align to TRBD2. The CDR3 runs to 16 residues. Unmatched junction bases numbered 11, after V lost 5 bases and J lost 6 bases. CDR3 DNA sequence: TGTGCCAGCAGTCCCGGGACTAGTCTGGGAGCCGGGGAGCTGTTTTTT. The encoded protein is CASSPGTSLGAGELFF.

The gene calls are TRBV27 and TRBJ2-2, with a possible D match to TRBD1 (6 bases). This CDR3 is built from 15 residues. Germline V gives CDR1 MNHEY, CDR2 SMNVEV (reference sequence). Trimming pared 8 bases from V and 1 base from J, leaving 14 bases between. CDR3 sequence (DNA): TGTGCCAGCCGAACCGGGACATTGAACACCGGGGAGCTGTTTTTT. Amino acid sequence: CASRTGTLNTGELFF.

Only a few counts were recorded for this clonotype. The V call is TRBV24-1, the J call TRBJ2-3; D uncertain. The CDR3 consists of 14 residues. Germline V gene lookup returns CDR1 KGHDR and CDR2 SFDVKD. Trimming removed 7 bases from V and 2 bases from J, with 12 bases in between. The CDR3 region is CATSGPTLTDTQYF. The CDR3 DNA sequence: TGTGCCACCAGCGGACCCACCCTCACAGATACGCAGTATTTT.

This clonotype appeared a few times. The chain employs TRBV7-2 and TRBJ1-6, with D unresolved. The length of the CDR3 is 14 residues. Trimming shortened V by 8 bases and J by 9 bases, and 17 bases separated the two germline ends. Germline CDR1 is SGHTA and CDR2 is FQGNSA. The CDR3 nucleotides are TGTGCCAGCCTGGTCGGTCCGGGAGGTTCACCCCTCCACTTT. This gives the protein CASLVGPGGSPLHF.

The sample holds a few counts of this clonotype. This chain joins TRBV12-3 or TRBV12-4 and TRBJ2-1; 9 bases fit TRBD2. V gave up 6 bases and J gave up 7 bases; unmatched junction bases: 10. CDR3 length equals 15 residues. CDR3 amino acids: CASSHPGLAGNEQFF. In DNA form, the CDR3 reads TGTGCCAGCAGCCACCCGGGACTAGCAGGAAATGAGCAGTTCTTC.

This clonotype was recorded at least ten times. J is TRBJ1-6 and V is TRBV20-1; 7 bases line up with TRBD1. With V trimmed by 0 bases and J by 10 bases, 12 bases remained unmatched. The CDR3 totals 16 residues. Looked up from germline, CDR1 is DFQATT and CDR2 is SNEGSKA (reference sequence). CDR3 nucleotides: TGCAGTGCTAGAGATTGGACCGGGACAGAGGTCTCACCCCTCCACTTT. Translated, it gives CSARDWTGTEVSPLHF.

The CDR3: CSARVQSSYNSPLHF. Here the CDR3 DNA reads TGCAGTGCTAGAGTCCAAAGCTCCTATAATTCACCCCTCCACTTT. This chain joins TRBV20-1 and TRBJ1-6; D not resolved. Trimming stripped 1 base from V and 0 bases from J, with 7 bases between. Per germline, CDR1 DFQATT and CDR2 SNEGSKA (reference sequence). The CDR3 is made up of 15 amino acids.